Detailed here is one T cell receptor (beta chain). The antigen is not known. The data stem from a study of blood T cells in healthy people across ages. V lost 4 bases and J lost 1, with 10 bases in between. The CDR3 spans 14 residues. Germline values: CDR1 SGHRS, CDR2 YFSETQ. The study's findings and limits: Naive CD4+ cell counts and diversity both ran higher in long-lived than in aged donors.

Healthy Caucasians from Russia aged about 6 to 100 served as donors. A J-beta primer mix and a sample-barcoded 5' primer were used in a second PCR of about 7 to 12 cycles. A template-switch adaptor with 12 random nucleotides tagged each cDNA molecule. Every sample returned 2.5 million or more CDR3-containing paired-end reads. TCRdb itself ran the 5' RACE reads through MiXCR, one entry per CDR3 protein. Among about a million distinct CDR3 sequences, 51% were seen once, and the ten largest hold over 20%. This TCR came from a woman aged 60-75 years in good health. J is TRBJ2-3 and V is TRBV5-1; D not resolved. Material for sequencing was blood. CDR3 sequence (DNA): TGCGCCAGCAGCAGCCCAGAGGGCACAGATACGCAGTATTTT. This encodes CASSSPEGTDTQYF.